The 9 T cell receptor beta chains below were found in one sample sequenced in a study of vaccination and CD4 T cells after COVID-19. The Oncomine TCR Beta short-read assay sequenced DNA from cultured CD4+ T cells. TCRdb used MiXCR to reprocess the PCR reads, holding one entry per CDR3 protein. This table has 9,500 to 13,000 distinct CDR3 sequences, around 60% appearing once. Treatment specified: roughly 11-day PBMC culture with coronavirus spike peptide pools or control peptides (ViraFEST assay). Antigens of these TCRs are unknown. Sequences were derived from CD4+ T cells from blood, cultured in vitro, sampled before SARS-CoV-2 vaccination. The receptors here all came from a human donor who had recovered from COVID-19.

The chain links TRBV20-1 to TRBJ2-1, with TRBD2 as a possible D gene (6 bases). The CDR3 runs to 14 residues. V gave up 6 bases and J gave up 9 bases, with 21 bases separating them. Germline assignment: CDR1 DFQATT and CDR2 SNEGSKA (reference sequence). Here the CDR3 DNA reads TGCAGTGCCCGACCACTAGCCCGGTTCAGTGAGCAGTTCTTC. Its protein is CSARPLARFSEQFF.

As DNA, the CDR3 is TGTGCCAGCAGTGAATCTGGGACAGGGGGCGAGCCCCAGCATTTT. Its translation is CASSESGTGGEPQHF. The chain has TRBV25-1 and TRBJ1-5; TRBD1 matches 12 bases. The CDR3 contains 15 residues. CDR1 and CDR2 (germline): MGHDK, SYGVNS. J gave up 8 bases and V 1 base, and 3 bases lay outside the gene matches.

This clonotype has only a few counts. CDR3 sequence reads: CSASPGPQGSEQYF. The CDR3 region has the DNA TGCAGTGCTAGTCCGGGCCCTCAGGGGAGCGAGCAGTACTTC. This chain uses TRBV20-1 with TRBJ2-7; a weak D match, TRBD1 (6 bases). The V end lost 3 bases, the J end lost 6 bases, and 18 bases lay between the germline ends. Germline V CDR1 and CDR2: DFQATT, SNEGSKA (reference sequence). The CDR3 spans 14 residues.

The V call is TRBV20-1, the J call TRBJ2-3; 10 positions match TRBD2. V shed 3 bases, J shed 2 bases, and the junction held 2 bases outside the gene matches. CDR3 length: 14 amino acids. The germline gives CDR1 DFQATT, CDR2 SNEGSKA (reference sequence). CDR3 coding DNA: TGCAGTGCTAGTCTAGCGGGGGTCACAGATACGCAGTATTTT. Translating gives CSASLAGVTDTQYF.

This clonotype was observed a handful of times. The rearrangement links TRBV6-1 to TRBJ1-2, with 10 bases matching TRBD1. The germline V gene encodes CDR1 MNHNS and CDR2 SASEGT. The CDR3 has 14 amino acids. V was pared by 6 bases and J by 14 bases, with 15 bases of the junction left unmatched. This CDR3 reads CASRMLPGQGPKTF. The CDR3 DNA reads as TGTGCCAGCAGAATGCTTCCGGGACAGGGGCCCAAAACCTTC.

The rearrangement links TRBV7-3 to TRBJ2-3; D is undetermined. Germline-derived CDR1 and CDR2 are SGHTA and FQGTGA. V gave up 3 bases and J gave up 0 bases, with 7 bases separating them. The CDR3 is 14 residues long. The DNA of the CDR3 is TGTGCCAGCAGCTTGCGGACGAGCACAGATACGCAGTATTTT. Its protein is CASSLRTSTDTQYF.

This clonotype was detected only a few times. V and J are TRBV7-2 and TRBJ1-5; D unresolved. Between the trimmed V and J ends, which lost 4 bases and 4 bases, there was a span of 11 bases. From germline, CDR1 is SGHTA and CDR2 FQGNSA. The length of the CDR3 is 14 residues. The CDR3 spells CASSSLPTNQPQHF. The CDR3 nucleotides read TGTGCCAGCAGCTCCTTACCCACTAATCAGCCCCAGCATTTT.

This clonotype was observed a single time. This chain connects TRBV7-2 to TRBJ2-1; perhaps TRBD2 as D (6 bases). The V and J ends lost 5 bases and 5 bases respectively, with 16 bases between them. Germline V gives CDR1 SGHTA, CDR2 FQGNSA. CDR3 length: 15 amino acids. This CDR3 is CASSRPGGINNEQFF. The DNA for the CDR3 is TGTGCCAGCAGCCGACCCGGCGGGATCAACAATGAGCAGTTCTTC.

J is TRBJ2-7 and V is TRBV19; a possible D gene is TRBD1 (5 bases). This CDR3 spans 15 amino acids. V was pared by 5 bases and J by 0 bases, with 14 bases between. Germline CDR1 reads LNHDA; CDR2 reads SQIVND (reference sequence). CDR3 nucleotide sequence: TGTGCCAGTAGTCCCGGACATTCCGTCTCCTACGAGCAGTACTTC. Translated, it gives CASSPGHSVSYEQYF.